The clone carrying this TCR beta chain appeared a single time. The data stem from a study of siplizumab effects on memory and regulatory T cells. Germline loops: CDR1 SGHDN, CDR2 FVKESK. The CDR3 length is 17 residues. V lost 1 base and J 1 base, leaving 16 bases between the germline ends. This table comes from immunoSEQ multiplex PCR, and its TCRdb copy is limited to in-frame clones, with some not included. The table shows approximately 110,000 clones, with 92% occurring only once. This TCR was sampled from a human donor in good health. The chain has TRBV14 and TRBJ1-1; D possibly corresponds to TRBD1 (5 bases). The specimen was Tregs sorted from blood. The CDR3 nucleotides are TGTGCCAGCAGCCAAGGGTACCATACCACAGGGAACACTGAAGCTTTCTTT. Protein: CASSQGYHTTGNTEAFF. Complete variable domain (other parts from reference TRBV14 and TRBJ1-1): EAGVTQFPSHSVIEKGQTVTLRCDPISGHDNLYWYRRVMGKEIKFLLHFVKESKQDESGMPNNRFLAERTGGTYSTLKVQPAELEDSGVYFCASSQGYHTTGNTEAFFGQGTRLTVV.